This TCR beta chain was sequenced during a study of shared clonotypes between healthy human individuals. This CDR3 contains 16 residues. Germline values: CDR1 LGHNA, CDR2 YNFKEQ. Trimming took 4 bases from V and 3 from J; bases not matched to a gene: 6. The repertoire was sequenced with immunoSEQ multiplex PCR; TCRdb's copy has only in-frame clones and lacks some. The sample carries hundreds of thousands of clones, 70% to 80% recorded once. The V call is TRBV4-2, the J call TRBJ1-2, with 12 bases fitting TRBD1. The sequence was obtained from a woman in her thirties or forties in good health. Some clones in this sample may be carry-over from other donors' samples. The sequenced material came from PBMCs. The CDR3 coding sequence is TGTGCCAGCAGCCGCGTGGGACAGGGGGCGGACTATGGCTACACCTTC. Protein: CASSRVGQGADYGYTF.